The T cell receptor (beta chain) under discussion was sequenced for a study of blood T cell repertoires in COVID-19. Each participant's cohort was designated according to participant-reported clinical history. In its sample, this clone was seen once. Trimming removed 5 bases at V and 8 bases at J, with 13 bases between. Germline V gene sequence: CDR1 MNHEY, CDR2 SVGEGT. The CDR3 contains 13 residues. Study processing details: Amplified reference gene primers provided the basis for estimating nucleated cell counts. Clones were sequenced by immunoSEQ multiplex PCR, and TCRdb holds only the in-frame ones, with some missing. V and J calls and clone size follow that table, whereas D and trimming were derived from the DNA. The sample lists about 180,000 clones, about 82% occurring once.

The receptor's source is a woman under 40 who had recovered from COVID-19. The chain carries TRBV6-2 or TRBV6-3 and TRBJ2-1; D uncertain. The sample was PBMCs or T cells enriched from blood (not recorded which). CDR3 sequence reads: CASSPAERYEQFF. For the CDR3, the DNA is TGTGCCAGCAGTCCGGCGGAGCGATATGAGCAGTTCTTC.